A single sample is the source of the 19 T cell receptor beta chains below, sequenced in a study of CD8+CD57+ T cells in acquired aplastic anemia (dated by TCRdb to between 2017 and 2018). These reads were obtained on an Illumina HiSeq 2000. Profiling of TCR beta VDJ combinations and CDR3 sequences used genomic DNA as the template. The raw public reads went through TCRdb reprocessing: fastp at Q25, MiXCR clone calling, in-frame beta chains kept. All rows with the same CDR3 protein become a single entry with the most common DNA and genes. Here the sample has 250,000 or so distinct CDR3 sequences; around 45% occur a single time. The ten largest clones take up 7.8% of the sample. Flow cytometry had shown CD8+CD57+ cell expansion in the patients selected for sequencing. Sequenced: sorted CD4+, CD8+, or CD8+CD57+ T cells (not recorded which) from PBMCs. The receptors shown here come from a human donor with aplastic anemia.

This clonotype has a handful of counts. The V call is TRBV11-2, the J call TRBJ2-7, with D uncertain. The germline V gene encodes CDR1 SGHAT and CDR2 FQNNGV. CDR3 length equals 11 residues. Trimming cost V 3 bases and J 6 bases, with 6 bases left between them. CDR3 nucleotide sequence: TGTGCCAGCAGCTTTGAAGGCGAGCAGTACTTC. It encodes CASSFEGEQYF.

The rearrangement uses TRBV30 and TRBJ2-1; TRBD1 matches at 7 bases. Germline V CDR1 and CDR2: GTSNPN, SVGIG (reference sequence). The CDR3 runs to 12 residues. Losses at the gene ends were 4 bases for V and 6 bases for J; bases not matched to a gene: 3. CDR3 loop: CAWMPGGNEQFF. CDR3 nucleotides: TGTGCCTGGATGCCAGGGGGCAATGAGCAGTTCTTC.

The chain joins TRBV19 to TRBJ1-5, with D unresolved. CDR1 and CDR2 (germline): LNHDA, SQIVND (reference sequence). V lost 5 bases and J 2 bases, leaving 13 bases between the germline ends. CDR3 length equals 15 residues. CDR3: CASSPRSGGNQPQHF. The CDR3 coding sequence is TGTGCCAGTAGTCCGAGATCCGGCGGCAATCAGCCCCAGCATTTT.

This clonotype was seen many times. The J gene is TRBJ1-1, the V gene TRBV9; TRBD1 agrees at 8 bases. The CDR3 runs to 15 residues. J lost 1 base, V lost 2 bases, and 4 bases had no gene match. CDR1 and CDR2 from the germline V gene are SGDLS and YYNGEE. CDR3 nucleotides: TGTGCCAGCAGCGTTTGGACAGGGTCGAACACTGAAGCTTTCTTT. This gives the protein CASSVWTGSNTEAFF.

There are many counts of this clonotype. V is TRBV9 and J is TRBJ2-7; D is unresolved. The CDR3 consists of 14 residues. Germline-derived CDR1 and CDR2 are SGDLS and YYNGEE. V lost 0 bases and J 0 bases, leaving 7 bases between the germline ends. Here the CDR3 DNA reads TGTGCCAGCAGCGTAGGGTGGAGCTCCTACGAGCAGTACTTC. Residues: CASSVGWSSYEQYF. Based on the CDR3 plus reference TRBV9 and TRBJ2-7, the full variable domain is DSGVTQTPKHLITATGQRVTLRCSPRSGDLSVYWYQQSLDQGLQFLIQYYNGEERAKGNILERFSAQQFPDLHSELNLSSLELGDSALYFCASSVGWSSYEQYFGPGTRLTVT.

This clonotype has more than one count but fewer than ten. This chain joins TRBV20-1 and TRBJ2-7; D is possibly TRBD1 or TRBD2 (5 bases each). Looked up from germline, CDR1 is DFQATT and CDR2 is SNEGSKA (reference sequence). V gave up 6 bases and J gave up 0 bases, with 12 bases separating them. The CDR3 sequence is 13 residues long. CDR3 DNA sequence: TGCAGTGCCTCCGGGACGTACTCCTACGAGCAGTACTTC. This gives the protein CSASGTYSYEQYF.

This clonotype occurred a few times. The rearrangement joins TRBV6-6 to TRBJ2-1, with D perhaps matching TRBD1 (5 bases). The CDR3 is 13 residues long. V lost 0 bases to trimming and J lost 7 bases, with 7 bases between them. Per germline, CDR1 MNHNY and CDR2 SVGAGI (reference sequence). The chain's CDR3 is CASSYSQGNEQFF. The CDR3 region has the DNA TGTGCCAGCAGTTACTCCCAGGGTAATGAGCAGTTCTTC.

The J gene is TRBJ2-3, the V gene TRBV2, with 13 bases lining up with TRBD2. Germline assignment: CDR1 SNHLY and CDR2 FYNNEI. V lost 7 bases, J lost 1 base, and 2 bases stayed unmatched. The CDR3 totals 15 residues. CDR3 nucleotide sequence: TGTGCCAGCAATGGACTAGCGGGGGGCACAGATACGCAGTATTTT. Translated: CASNGLAGGTDTQYF.

This clonotype was recorded many times. The gene calls are TRBV20-1 and TRBJ2-7; 8 bases agree with TRBD2. CDR1 is DFQATT, CDR2 SNEGSKA, per germline (reference sequence). CDR3 length equals 15 residues. J lost 3 bases, V lost 3 bases, and 10 bases had no gene match. The DNA for the CDR3 is TGCAGTGCTAGGCCCCTCGGGAGCGGGAGCTACGAGCAGTACTTC. Residues: CSARPLGSGSYEQYF.

The table lists this clonotype with a few counts. This sequence joins TRBV7-2 and TRBJ2-1; no clear D gene. In germline, CDR1 is SGHTA, CDR2 FQGNSA. V gave up 5 bases and J gave up 7 bases, with 15 bases separating them. This CDR3 contains 14 residues. The chain's CDR3 is CASSDPKLSNEQFF. Here the CDR3 DNA reads TGTGCCAGCAGCGACCCTAAGCTATCAAATGAGCAGTTCTTC.

This clonotype was counted a few times. Sequence at one end of the junction differs from germline and may be a read error. V and J are TRBV7-9 and TRBJ1-6; D is uncertain. The V gene's germline CDR1 is SEHNR and CDR2 FQNEAQ (reference sequence). The CDR3 consists of 18 residues. The DNA of the CDR3 is TGTGCCAGCAGCTTGGACCCCCCGCGAGACTCCTATAATTCACCCATCCACTTT. This encodes CASSLDPPRDSYNSPIHF.

The table lists this clonotype with a count of one. With a much larger clone just one base away, this may be a read error. This chain uses TRBV12-3 or TRBV12-4 with TRBJ1-3; D unresolved. The CDR3 extends over 14 amino acids. CDR3 sequence reads: CVSTISEPGNTIYF. CDR3 sequence (DNA): TGTGTCAGCACCATCTCCGAGCCTGGAAACACCATATATTTT.

The chain employs TRBV10-1 and TRBJ2-7; TRBD2 is a possible D gene (5 bases). The CDR3 covers 13 residues. The germline gives CDR1 WNHNN, CDR2 SYGVQD (reference sequence). The germline V and J ends were trimmed by 3 bases and 4 bases, with 10 bases remaining between them. The CDR3 loop reads CASSDEGGYEQYF. DNA of the CDR3: TGCGCCAGCAGTGATGAAGGAGGTTACGAGCAGTACTTC.

The chain carries TRBV20-1 and TRBJ2-5; 7 bases are a match to TRBD1. This CDR3 is built from 13 residues. Per germline, CDR1 DFQATT and CDR2 SNEGSKA (reference sequence). V was clipped by 4 bases and J by 4 bases; unmatched bases: 6. CDR3 DNA: TGCAGTGCTATAGACAGGGTCGCAGAGACCCAGTACTTC. Translating gives CSAIDRVAETQYF.

This chain uses TRBV20-1 with TRBJ2-7; D might be TRBD1 (5 bases). The germline V gene encodes CDR1 DFQATT and CDR2 SNEGSKA (reference sequence). The CDR3 runs 13 residues. V was shortened by 3 bases and J by 4 bases, with 13 bases between the two germline ends. The CDR3 nucleotides are TGCAGTGCTAGTCAGGGTTTTGGATACGAGCAGTACTTC. It is translated as CSASQGFGYEQYF.

V and J are TRBV2 and TRBJ1-6, with D perhaps matching TRBD1 (5 bases). The CDR3 totals 13 residues. V dropped 6 bases and J dropped 10 bases, with 13 bases sitting between them. Germline V gene sequence: CDR1 SNHLY, CDR2 FYNNEI. CDR3 region: CASRGWGSSPLHF. CDR3 DNA: TGTGCCAGCAGGGGATGGGGGAGCTCACCCCTCCACTTT. The variable domain in full, with the rest retrieved from reference TRBV2 and TRBJ1-6, is EPEVTQTPSHQVTQMGQEVILRCVPISNHLYFYWYRQILGQKVEFLVSFYNNEISEKSEIFDDQFSVERPDGSNFTLKIRSTKLEDSAMYFCASRGWGSSPLHFGNGTRLTVT.

V usage is TRBV2 and J usage is TRBJ2-1, with 7 nucleotides matching TRBD2. Germline trimming cut 6 bases from V and 7 bases from J; bases unmatched to any gene: 15. The CDR3 has 16 residues. CDR1 and CDR2 from the germline V gene are SNHLY and FYNNEI. The CDR3 DNA follows: TGTGCCAGCAGGGCTAGCGGCCTCCAACAGCGGAATGAGCAGTTCTTC. Encoded protein: CASRASGLQQRNEQFF.

The V gene is TRBV3-1, the J gene TRBJ1-5; D not certain. Between the trimmed V and J ends, which lost 1 base and 0 bases, there was a span of 10 bases. CDR3 length: 16 amino acids. Germline CDR1 reads LGHDT; CDR2 reads YNNKEL (reference sequence). This chain's CDR3 is CASSQGSVFSNQPQHF. For the CDR3, the DNA is TGTGCCAGCAGCCAAGGGTCAGTATTTAGCAATCAGCCCCAGCATTTT.

This clonotype has only a few counts. The V call is TRBV30, the J call TRBJ1-2, with D unclear. CDR3 length: 12 residues. Germline assignment: CDR1 GTSNPN and CDR2 SVGIG (reference sequence). Trimming cost V 4 bases and J 4 bases, with 10 bases left between them. The CDR3 sequence is CAWTANAYGYTF. The CDR3 DNA is TGTGCCTGGACAGCGAACGCCTATGGCTACACCTTC.